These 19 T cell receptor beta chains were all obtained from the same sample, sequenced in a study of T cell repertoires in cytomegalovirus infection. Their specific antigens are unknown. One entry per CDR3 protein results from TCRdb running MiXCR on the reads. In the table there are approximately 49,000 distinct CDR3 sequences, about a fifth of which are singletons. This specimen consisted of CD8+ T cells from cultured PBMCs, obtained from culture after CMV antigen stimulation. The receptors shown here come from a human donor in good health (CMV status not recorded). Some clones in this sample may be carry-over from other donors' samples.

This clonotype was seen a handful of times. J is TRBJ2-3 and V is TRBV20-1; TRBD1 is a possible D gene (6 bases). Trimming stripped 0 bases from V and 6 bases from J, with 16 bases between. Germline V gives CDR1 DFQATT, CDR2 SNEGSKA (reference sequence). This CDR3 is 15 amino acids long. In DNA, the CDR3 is TGCAGTGCTAGAGATGTCTGGGGGCGCCTGGATACGCAGTATTTT. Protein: CSARDVWGRLDTQYF.

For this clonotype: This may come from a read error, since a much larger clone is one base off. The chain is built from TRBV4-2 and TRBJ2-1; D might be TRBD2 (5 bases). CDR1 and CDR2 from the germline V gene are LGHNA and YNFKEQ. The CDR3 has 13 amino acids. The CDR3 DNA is TGTGCCAGCATCCAAGAGGGCACATATGAGCAGTTCTTC. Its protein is CASIQEGTYEQFF.

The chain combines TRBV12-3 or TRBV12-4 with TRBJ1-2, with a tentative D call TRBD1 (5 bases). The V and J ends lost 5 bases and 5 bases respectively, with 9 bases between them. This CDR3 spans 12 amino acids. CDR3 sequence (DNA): TGTGCCAGCAGTCGGGGGACTTATGGCTACACCTTC. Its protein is CASSRGTYGYTF.

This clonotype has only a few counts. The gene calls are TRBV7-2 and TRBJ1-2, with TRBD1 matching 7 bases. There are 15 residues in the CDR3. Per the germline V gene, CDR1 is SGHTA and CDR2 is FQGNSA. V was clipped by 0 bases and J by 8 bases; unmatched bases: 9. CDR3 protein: CASSLARTGGEGYTF. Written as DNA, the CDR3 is TGTGCCAGCAGCTTAGCCCGGACAGGAGGGGAGGGCTACACCTTC.

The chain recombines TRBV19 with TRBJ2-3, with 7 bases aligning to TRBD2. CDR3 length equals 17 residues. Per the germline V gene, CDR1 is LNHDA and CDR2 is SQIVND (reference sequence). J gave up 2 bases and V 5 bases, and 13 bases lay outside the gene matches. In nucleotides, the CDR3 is TGTGCCAGTAGTGTCCCGGCCAGGCGGGGGACCACAGATACGCAGTATTTT. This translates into CASSVPARRGTTDTQYF.

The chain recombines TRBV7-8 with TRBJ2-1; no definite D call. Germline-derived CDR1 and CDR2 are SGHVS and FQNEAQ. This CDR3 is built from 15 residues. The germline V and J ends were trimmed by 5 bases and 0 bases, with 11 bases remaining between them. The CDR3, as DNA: TGTGCCAGCAGCGCCTACAGCAACTCCTACAATGAGCAGTTCTTC. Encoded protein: CASSAYSNSYNEQFF.

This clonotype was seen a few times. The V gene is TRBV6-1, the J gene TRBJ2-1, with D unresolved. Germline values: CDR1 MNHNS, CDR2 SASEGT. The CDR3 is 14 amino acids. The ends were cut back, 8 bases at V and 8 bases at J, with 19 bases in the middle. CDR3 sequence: CASGEDRQIHEQFF. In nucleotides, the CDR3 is TGTGCCAGCGGAGAGGACCGCCAGATCCATGAGCAGTTCTTC.

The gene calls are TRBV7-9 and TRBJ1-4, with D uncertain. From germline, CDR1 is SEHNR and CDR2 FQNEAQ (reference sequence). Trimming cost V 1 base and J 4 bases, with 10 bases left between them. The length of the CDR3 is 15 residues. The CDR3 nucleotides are TGTGCCAGCAGCTTAGTCGGTTCGGGTAATGAAAAACTGTTTTTT. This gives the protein CASSLVGSGNEKLFF.

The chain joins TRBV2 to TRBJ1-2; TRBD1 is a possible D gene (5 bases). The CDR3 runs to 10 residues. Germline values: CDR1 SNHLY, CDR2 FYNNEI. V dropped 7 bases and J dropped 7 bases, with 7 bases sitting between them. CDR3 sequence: CASIGVGYTF. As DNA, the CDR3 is TGTGCCAGCATAGGGGTTGGCTACACCTTC.

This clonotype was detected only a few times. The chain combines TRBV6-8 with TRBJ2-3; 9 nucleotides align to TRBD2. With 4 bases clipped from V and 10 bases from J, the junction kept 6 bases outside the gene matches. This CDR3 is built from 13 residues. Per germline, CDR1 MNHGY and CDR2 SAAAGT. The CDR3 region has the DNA TGTGCCAGCAGTTGGACTAGCGCGGGGTCGCAGTATTTT. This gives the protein CASSWTSAGSQYF.

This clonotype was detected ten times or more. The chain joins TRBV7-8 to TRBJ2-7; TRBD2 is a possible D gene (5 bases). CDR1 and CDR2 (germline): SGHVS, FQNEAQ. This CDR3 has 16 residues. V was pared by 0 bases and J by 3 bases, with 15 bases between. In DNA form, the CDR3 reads TGTGCCAGCAGCTTAGCGCCGGGGAGCCTAGTCTACGAGCAGTACTTC. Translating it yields CASSLAPGSLVYEQYF. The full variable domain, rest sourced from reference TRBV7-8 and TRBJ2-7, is GAGVSQSPRYKVAKRGQDVALRCDPISGHVSLFWYQQALGQGPEFLTYFQNEAQLDKSGLPSDRFFAERPEGSVSTLKIQRTQQEDSAVYLCASSLAPGSLVYEQYFGPGTRLTVT.

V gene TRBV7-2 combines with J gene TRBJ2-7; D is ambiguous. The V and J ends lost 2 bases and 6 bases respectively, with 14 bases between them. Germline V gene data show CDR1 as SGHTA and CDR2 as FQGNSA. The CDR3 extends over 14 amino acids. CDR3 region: CASSLRVLEFEQYF. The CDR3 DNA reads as TGTGCCAGCAGCTTACGCGTACTTGAGTTCGAGCAGTACTTC.

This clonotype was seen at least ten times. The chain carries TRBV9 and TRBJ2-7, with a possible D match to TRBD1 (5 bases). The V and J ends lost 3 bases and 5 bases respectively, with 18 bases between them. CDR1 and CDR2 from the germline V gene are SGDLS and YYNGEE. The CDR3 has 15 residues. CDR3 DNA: TGTGCCAGCAGCGAGACAATAGCAGGGAATCACGAGCAGTACTTC. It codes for CASSETIAGNHEQYF.

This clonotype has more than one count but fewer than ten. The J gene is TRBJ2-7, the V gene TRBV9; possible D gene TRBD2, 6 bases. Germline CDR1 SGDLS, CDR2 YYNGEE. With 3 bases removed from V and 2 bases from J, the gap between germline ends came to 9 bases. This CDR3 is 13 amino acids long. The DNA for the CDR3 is TGTGCCAGCAGCGGGGGGGATACCTACGAGCAGTACTTC. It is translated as CASSGGDTYEQYF. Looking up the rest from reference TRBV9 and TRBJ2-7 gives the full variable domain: DSGVTQTPKHLITATGQRVTLRCSPRSGDLSVYWYQQSLDQGLQFLIQYYNGEERAKGNILERFSAQQFPDLHSELNLSSLELGDSALYFCASSGGDTYEQYFGPGTRLTVT.

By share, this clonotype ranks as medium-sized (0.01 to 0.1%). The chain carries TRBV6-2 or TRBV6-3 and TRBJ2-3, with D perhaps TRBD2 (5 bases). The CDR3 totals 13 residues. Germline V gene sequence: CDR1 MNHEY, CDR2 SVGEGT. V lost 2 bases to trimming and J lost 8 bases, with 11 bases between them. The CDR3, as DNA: TGTGCCAGCAGTTACCCGACTGAGGGTACGCAGTATTTT. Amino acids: CASSYPTEGTQYF.

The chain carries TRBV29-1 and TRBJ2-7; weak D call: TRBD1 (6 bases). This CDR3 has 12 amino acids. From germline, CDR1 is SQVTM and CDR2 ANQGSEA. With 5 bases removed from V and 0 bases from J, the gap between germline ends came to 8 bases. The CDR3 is CSVRTDSYEQYF. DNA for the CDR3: TGCAGCGTTAGGACAGACTCCTACGAGCAGTACTTC.

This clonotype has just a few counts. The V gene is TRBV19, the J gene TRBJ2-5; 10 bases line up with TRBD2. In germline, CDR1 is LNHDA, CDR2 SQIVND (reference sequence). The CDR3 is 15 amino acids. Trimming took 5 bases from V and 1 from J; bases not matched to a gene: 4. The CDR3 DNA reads TGTGCCAGTAGTCAGCTAGCGGGGGTCCAAGAGACCCAGTACTTC. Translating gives CASSQLAGVQETQYF.

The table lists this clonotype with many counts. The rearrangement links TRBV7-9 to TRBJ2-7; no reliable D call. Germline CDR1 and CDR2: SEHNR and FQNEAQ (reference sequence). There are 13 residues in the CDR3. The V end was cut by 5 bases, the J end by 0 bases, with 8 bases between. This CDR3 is CASSDPGSYEQYF. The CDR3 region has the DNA TGTGCCAGCAGCGACCCCGGCTCCTACGAGCAGTACTTC.

The CDR3 loop is CASSFLGQNTEAFF. CDR3 nucleotides: TGTGCCAGCAGCTTCCTCGGACAAAACACTGAAGCTTTCTTT. The V and J genes are TRBV7-2 and TRBJ1-1; TRBD1 is a possible D gene (5 bases). Germline V gives CDR1 SGHTA, CDR2 FQGNSA. Trimming took 3 bases from V and 2 from J, leaving 10 bases between them. The CDR3 loop spans 14 amino acids.